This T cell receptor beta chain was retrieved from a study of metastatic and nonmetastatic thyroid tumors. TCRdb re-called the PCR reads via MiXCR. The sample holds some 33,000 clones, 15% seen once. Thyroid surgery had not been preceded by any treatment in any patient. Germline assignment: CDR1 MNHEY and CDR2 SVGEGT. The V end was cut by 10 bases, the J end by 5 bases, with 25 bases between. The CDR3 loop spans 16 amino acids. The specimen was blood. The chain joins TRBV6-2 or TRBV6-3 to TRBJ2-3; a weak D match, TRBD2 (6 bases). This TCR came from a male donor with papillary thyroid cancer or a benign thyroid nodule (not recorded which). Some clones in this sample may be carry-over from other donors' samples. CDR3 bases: TGTGCCATCATTTACTCGCAAACTAGCCGGGGAGATACGCAGTATTTT. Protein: CAIIYSQTSRGDTQYF.